These 5 T cell receptor beta chains originate from one sample sequenced in a study of cytomegalovirus exposure and HLA in healthy donors. Amplification used 60 Vbeta primers and 13 Jbeta primers. Clones were sequenced by immunoSEQ multiplex PCR, and TCRdb holds only the in-frame ones, with some missing. The table has fewer than 130,000 clones, around 79% seen once. The sample taken for sequencing was PBMCs. The origin of the receptors is a woman aged 40 to 50 in good health and CMV-seronegative.

The chain uses TRBV27 and TRBJ2-1, with 10 bases identical to TRBD2. Germline CDR1 is MNHEY and CDR2 is SMNVEV (reference sequence). V gave up 5 bases and J gave up 5 bases; unmatched junction bases: 9. The CDR3 loop spans 16 amino acids. The CDR3 DNA sequence: TGTGCCAGCAGTCGAGATCTAGCGGGAGTCAACAATGAGCAGTTCTTC. Protein product: CASSRDLAGVNNEQFF.

This chain joins TRBV14 and TRBJ2-1, with TRBD2 matching over 10 bases. The CDR3 is made up of 15 amino acids. Looked up from germline, CDR1 is SGHDN and CDR2 is FVKESK. V shed 0 bases and J 7 bases; nucleotides not matched to a gene: 3. The CDR3 bases are TGTGCCAGCAGCCAAGAGGCTAGCGGGGGTAATGAGCAGTTCTTC. Translated: CASSQEASGGNEQFF.

This clone occurred a few times. The rearrangement joins TRBV5-5 to TRBJ2-7; 9 bases fit TRBD1. V gave up 0 bases and J gave up 2 bases; unmatched junction bases: 3. The CDR3 has 15 residues. The germline gives CDR1 SGHKS, CDR2 YYEKEE (reference sequence). CDR3 sequence: CASSLGRTGAYEQYF. In nucleotides, the CDR3 is TGTGCCAGCAGCTTGGGAAGGACAGGGGCCTACGAGCAGTACTTC.

V and J are TRBV5-1 and TRBJ1-1; D perhaps matches TRBD1 (5 bases). V was cut by 3 bases and J by 1 base, with 10 bases left in between. CDR1 is SGHRS, CDR2 YFSETQ, per germline. The CDR3 has 14 residues. The CDR3 DNA follows: TGCGCCAGCAGCTCAGGGTGGAGGAACACTGAAGCTTTCTTT. Protein: CASSSGWRNTEAFF.

The V gene is TRBV20-1, the J gene TRBJ2-5; D call uncertain. The germline V and J ends were trimmed by 4 bases and 5 bases, with 8 bases remaining between them. Germline V lookup: CDR1 DFQATT, CDR2 SNEGSKA (reference sequence). The CDR3 spans 11 residues. CDR3 bases: TGCAGTGCTACCCCTAAGGAGACCCAGTACTTC. It specifies CSATPKETQYF.